These 12 T cell receptor beta chains were sequenced from one sample in a study of blood T cells in healthy people across ages. Then a second PCR, running roughly 7 to 11 cycles, was carried out with a sample-barcoded 5' primer and a J-beta primer mix. TCRdb analysed the 5' RACE reads with MiXCR anew, one entry per CDR3 protein. The sample carries 2 million or so distinct CDR3 sequences, around half recorded once. Sequencing was performed on blood. Source of these receptors: a woman aged 40 to 49 in good health.

This rearrangement joins TRBV6-2 or TRBV6-3 to TRBJ2-7; D might be TRBD2 (5 bases). This CDR3 is built from 13 residues. CDR1 is MNHEY, CDR2 SVGEGT, per germline. V was shortened by 5 bases and J by 3 bases, with 11 bases between the two germline ends. CDR3 sequence (DNA): TGTGCCAGCAGTGTCCCCGACTACTACGAGCAGTACTTC. Translation gives CASSVPDYYEQYF.

This clonotype was counted a few times. V usage is TRBV29-1 and J usage is TRBJ2-1, with TRBD2 identical over 15 bases. This CDR3 has 18 residues. The germline gives CDR1 SQVTM, CDR2 ANQGSEA. J gave up 0 bases and V 7 bases, and 10 bases lay outside the gene matches. The CDR3, as DNA: TGCAGCGCCGAAGGGACTAGCGGGGGGTCTAGCTCCTACAATGAGCAGTTCTTC. Amino acids: CSAEGTSGGSSSYNEQFF.

The chain has TRBV4-2 and TRBJ2-7; no definite D call. The germline gives CDR1 LGHNA, CDR2 YNFKEQ. The V gene lost 0 bases and the J gene lost 5 bases, with 5 bases spanning the gap. CDR3 length: 12 residues. The DNA of the CDR3 is TGTGCCAGCAGCCAAGATTTCGACGAGCAGTACTTC. Protein: CASSQDFDEQYF.

This clonotype has just a few counts. The rearrangement links TRBV5-1 to TRBJ2-1; D is undetermined. V gave up 4 bases and J gave up 8 bases, with 10 bases separating them. Germline CDR1 is SGHRS and CDR2 is YFSETQ. The CDR3 sequence is 12 residues long. DNA for the CDR3: TGCGCCAGCAGCCCCTTCGGCGATGAGCAGTTCTTC. Translation: CASSPFGDEQFF.

V usage is TRBV11-2 and J usage is TRBJ1-1; maybe TRBD1 (5 bases). This CDR3 is 14 amino acids long. The germline V gene has CDR1 SGHAT and CDR2 FQNNGV. V was cut by 5 bases and J by 3 bases, with 13 bases left in between. The CDR3 DNA is TGTGCCAGCAGCATAGGCGGGGACTACACTGAAGCTTTCTTT. Its translation is CASSIGGDYTEAFF.

This rearrangement joins TRBV6-5 to TRBJ1-2, with TRBD1 matching 7 bases. J was trimmed by 5 bases and V by 8 bases; bases with no gene match: 8. Per the germline V gene, CDR1 is MNHEY and CDR2 is SVGAGI. The CDR3 runs to 13 residues. The CDR3 DNA sequence: TGTGCCAGCGCGGAAGACAGGGCTTATGGCTACACCTTC. Protein product: CASAEDRAYGYTF.

The chain joins TRBV6-6 to TRBJ2-7; D uncertain. V gave up 2 bases and J gave up 6 bases, with 5 bases separating them. The CDR3 loop spans 11 amino acids. Germline V lookup: CDR1 MNHNY, CDR2 SVGAGI (reference sequence). The CDR3 reads CASSYGSEQYF. The CDR3 DNA follows: TGTGCCAGCAGTTACGGAAGCGAGCAGTACTTC.

This clonotype was counted a single time. This chain connects TRBV5-5 to TRBJ2-3, with D tentatively TRBD1 (5 bases). Looked up from germline, CDR1 is SGHKS and CDR2 is YYEKEE (reference sequence). Between the trimmed V and J ends, which lost 4 bases and 0 bases, there was a span of 12 bases. This CDR3 region has 15 residues. CDR3 loop: CASSRQSVSTDTQYF. CDR3 in DNA: TGTGCCAGCAGCCGACAGAGTGTAAGCACAGATACGCAGTATTTT.

The chain carries TRBV9 and TRBJ2-1, with D possibly called TRBD1 or TRBD2 (5 bases each). Germline assignment: CDR1 SGDLS and CDR2 YYNGEE. V lost 0 bases to trimming and J lost 0 bases, with 10 bases between them. The CDR3 totals 16 residues. The CDR3 loop reads CASSVGLGPSYNEQFF. The CDR3 coding sequence is TGTGCCAGCAGCGTAGGTCTGGGACCCTCCTACAATGAGCAGTTCTTC.

The rearrangement uses TRBV28 and TRBJ1-2; possible D gene TRBD1, 5 bases. The CDR3 is 14 amino acids. Looked up from germline, CDR1 is MDHEN and CDR2 is SYDVKM. The germline V and J ends were trimmed by 7 bases and 0 bases, with 12 bases remaining between them. The CDR3 loop reads CASTQGGANYGYTF. The CDR3 DNA reads TGTGCCAGCACCCAGGGCGGGGCTAACTATGGCTACACCTTC.

This clonotype was counted only a few times. The chain links TRBV2 to TRBJ1-5; D not certain. This CDR3 contains 13 residues. Per the germline V gene, CDR1 is SNHLY and CDR2 is FYNNEI. Trimming took off 4 bases at V and 3 bases at J, with 7 bases between the two ends. The CDR3 DNA sequence: TGTGCCAGCAGTGGGTCGGTCAATCAGCCCCAGCATTTT. Amino acid sequence: CASSGSVNQPQHF.

The chain's CDR3 is CASSQDQGGSFYEQYF. The CDR3 coding sequence is TGCGCCAGCAGCCAAGATCAGGGAGGGTCGTTCTACGAGCAGTACTTC. The rearrangement uses TRBV4-3 and TRBJ2-7, with 7 bases identical to TRBD2. Germline CDR1 LGHNA, CDR2 YSLEER. CDR3 size: 16 residues. Unmatched junction bases numbered 8, after V lost 0 bases and J lost 3 bases.